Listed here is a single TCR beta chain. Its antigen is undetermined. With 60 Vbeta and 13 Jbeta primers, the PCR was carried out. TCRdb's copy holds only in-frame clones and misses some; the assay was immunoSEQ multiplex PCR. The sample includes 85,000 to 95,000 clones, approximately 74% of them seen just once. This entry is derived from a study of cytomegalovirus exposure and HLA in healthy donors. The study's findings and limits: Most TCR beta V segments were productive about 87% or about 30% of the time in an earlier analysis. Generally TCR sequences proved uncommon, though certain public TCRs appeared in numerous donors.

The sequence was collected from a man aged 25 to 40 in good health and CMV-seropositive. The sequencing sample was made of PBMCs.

The CDR3 region has the DNA TGTGCCAGCAGCGTCGGTGGCAGGGGCTATTTAGGCACTGAAGCTTTCTTT. Its translation: CASSVGGRGYLGTEAFF. The chain joins TRBV7-6 to TRBJ1-1; possible D gene TRBD1, 6 bases. This CDR3 is built from 17 residues. Germline-derived CDR1 and CDR2 are SGHVS and FNYEAQ. The V end was cut by 5 bases, the J end by 4 bases, with 23 bases between. The full variable domain, completed using reference TRBV7-6 and TRBJ1-1, is GAGVSQSPRYKVTKRGQDVALRCDPISGHVSLYWYRQALGQGPEFLTYFNYEAQQDKSGLPNDRFSAERPEGSISTLTIQRTEQRDSAMYRCASSVGGRGYLGTEAFFGQGTRLTVV.